This T cell receptor (beta chain) was identified in a study of OX40 agonist ivuxolimab in advanced cancers. In the study overall: Patients enrolled in dose escalation were diagnosed with hepatocellular carcinoma, melanoma, renal cell or head and neck cancer.

Assay: immunoSEQ multiplex PCR; the TCRdb copy retains only in-frame clones and omits some. Among approximately 49,000 clones listed, around four fifths were seen once. This clone was picked up one time. Here the sequenced sample was CD4+ or CD8+ T cells sorted from blood, taken in a trial of the OX40 agonist ivuxolimab. This TCR was sampled from an adult with an advanced solid tumor such as melanoma, head and neck, liver or kidney cancer.

The CDR3 protein is CASTPLTGAYEQYF. The CDR3 coding sequence is TGTGCCAGCACCCCCCTCACAGGGGCCTACGAGCAGTACTTC. The chain employs TRBV28 and TRBJ2-7; 7 bases map to TRBD1. The V gene's germline CDR1 is MDHEN and CDR2 SYDVKM. CDR3 length equals 14 residues. V was pared by 7 bases and J by 2 bases, with 8 bases of the junction left unmatched.